The subject of this entry is one TCR beta chain. All trial patients relapsed after autologous stem cell transplantation. Method: immunoSEQ multiplex PCR; TCRdb's copy keeps in-frame clones and lacks some. The data contain about 110,000 clones, about nine tenths of them seen just once; the ten biggest clones take up just under 20%. This specimen belongs to a study of PD-1 blockade in classical Hodgkin lymphoma. The CDR3 totals 14 residues. Germline assignment: CDR1 SEHNR and CDR2 FQNEAQ (reference sequence). The V gene lost 1 base and the J gene lost 4 bases, with 7 bases spanning the gap. This chain joins TRBV7-9 and TRBJ1-4; no clear D. The clonotype comes from a human donor with classical Hodgkin lymphoma. Here the sequenced sample was peripheral blood mononuclear cells (PBMCs), taken before the second cycle of nivolumab. The CDR3, as DNA: TGTGCCAGCAGCTTAGGGACGGTTAATGAAAAACTGTTTTTT. Translating gives CASSLGTVNEKLFF.